Listed below are T cell receptor beta chains from one sample, sequenced in a study of cytomegalovirus exposure and HLA in healthy donors. Using immunoSEQ multiplex PCR, the repertoire was profiled, and TCRdb retains in-frame clones only, with some absent. Of around 92,000 clones detected, over 70% appear once; the ten largest clones hold about 1.2%. Sequenced material: PBMCs. The receptors were sampled from a girl aged 2-10 years in good health and CMV-seropositive. The CDR3 runs from the conserved cysteine through the conserved F or W. The D gene is left open where the match is weak. A clone size is listed for some rows: how often the clone was seen (once, few, many), or a class if it is expanded.

d_gene	abundance	v_gene	j_gene	CDR3aa	CDR3nt
TRBD2	once	TRBV7-9	TRBJ2-7	CAINGGSPYEQYF	TGTGCCATAAACGGGGGGTCACCCTACGAGCAGTACTTC
TRBD1	.	TRBV5-6	TRBJ2-7	CASSLTGGEQYF	TGTGCCAGCAGCCTGACAGGGGGCGAGCAGTACTTC
.	.	TRBV28	TRBJ2-5	CATKGLVETQYF	TGTGCCACCAAGGGACTTGTAGAGACCCAGTACTTC
TRBD1	.	TRBV15	TRBJ2-7	CATSREQGSPPPEQYF	TGTGCCACCAGCAGAGAACAGGGGTCCCCTCCACCCGAGCAGTACTTC
TRBD2	.	TRBV5-4	TRBJ2-3	CASSLTSGSTDTQYF	TGTGCCAGCAGCTTGACTAGCGGGAGCACAGATACGCAGTATTTT
TRBD2	.	TRBV7-9	TRBJ2-1	CASSLAGGSPGEQFF	TGTGCCAGCAGCTTAGCTGGCGGGAGTCCGGGTGAGCAGTTCTTC
.	.	TRBV6-1	TRBJ2-3	CASSVNTDTQYF	TGTGCCAGCAGTGTCAACACAGATACGCAGTATTTT
.	once	TRBV28	TRBJ2-5	CASSDTTQVKTQYF	TGTGCCAGCAGTGACACCACCCAAGTAAAGACCCAGTACTTC
TRBD2	.	TRBV9	TRBJ2-7	CASSVGLVLREQYF	TGTGCCAGCAGCGTGGGACTAGTTCTTCGGGAGCAGTACTTC
TRBD1	.	TRBV9	TRBJ2-7	CASSVGGTGFYEQYF	TGTGCCAGCAGCGTAGGGGGGACAGGGTTTTACGAGCAGTACTTC
TRBD1	.	TRBV19	TRBJ1-1	CASSRGQIGNTEAFF	TGTGCCAGTAGTAGGGGACAGATCGGGAACACTGAAGCTTTCTTT
TRBD1	.	TRBV28	TRBJ1-1	CASSLVRGRAFF	TGTGCCAGCAGTTTGGTCAGGGGGAGGGCTTTCTTT
.	.	TRBV27	TRBJ1-1	CASSLNRRDTEAFF	TGTGCCAGCAGTTTAAATCGGAGGGACACTGAAGCTTTCTTT
TRBD1	once	TRBV7-3	TRBJ1-1	CASSLQGQRTEAFF	TGTGCCAGCAGCTTACAGGGACAGCGAACTGAAGCTTTCTTT
TRBD2	.	TRBV19	TRBJ2-2	CASSPGLAGGPRTGELFF	TGTGCCAGTAGTCCGGGACTAGCGGGAGGGCCGCGCACCGGGGAGCTGTTTTTT
.	.	TRBV7-9	TRBJ1-5	CASSLAGDIDQPQHF	TGTGCCAGCAGCTTAGCGGGGGACATTGATCAGCCCCAGCATTTT
TRBD1	.	TRBV23-1	TRBJ1-2	CASSRGLDRVDGYTF	TGCGCCAGCAGTCGGGGACTAGACAGGGTGGATGGCTACACCTTC
.	.	TRBV29-1	TRBJ1-2	CSVTPSNYGYTF	TGCAGCGTTACACCTAGTAACTATGGCTACACCTTC
.	.	TRBV7-8	TRBJ2-1	CASSLRLWNEQFF	TGTGCCAGCAGCTTGAGACTGTGGAATGAGCAGTTCTTC
TRBD1	.	TRBV7-9	TRBJ1-1	CASSLDTRQGEAFF	TGTGCCAGCAGCTTAGATACCCGACAGGGAGAAGCTTTCTTT
TRBD2	.	TRBV7-8	TRBJ2-1	CASSLARSYSGRPSYNEQFF	TGTGCCAGCAGCTTAGCGCGGTCATATAGCGGGAGGCCCTCCTACAATGAGCAGTTCTTC
.	.	TRBV25-1	TRBJ2-5	CASSEARRETQYF	TGTGCCAGCAGTGAGGCGAGGAGGGAGACCCAGTACTTC
.	.	TRBV5-5	TRBJ1-1	CASSLSLNTEAFF	TGTGCCAGCAGTCTCTCCTTGAACACTGAAGCTTTCTTT
.	once	TRBV29-1	TRBJ1-1	CSVEGAILNTEAFF	TGCAGCGTTGAAGGTGCTATATTGAACACTGAAGCTTTCTTT
.	.	TRBV28	TRBJ1-2	CASSFIPIANSVNYGYTF	TGTGCCAGCAGTTTTATCCCAATCGCGAACAGTGTTAACTATGGCTACACCTTC
TRBD1	once	TRBV7-9	TRBJ2-1	CASSPEGGQGWGNEQFF	TGTGCCAGCAGCCCCGAGGGGGGACAGGGTTGGGGAAATGAGCAGTTCTTC
.	.	TRBV2	TRBJ1-2	CASSEADSYGYTF	TGTGCCAGCAGTGAAGCGGACAGCTATGGCTACACCTTC
TRBD1	.	TRBV15	TRBJ2-7	CATSRDNRGRYEQYF	TGTGCCACCAGCAGAGATAACAGGGGTAGATACGAGCAGTACTTC
.	.	TRBV7-9	TRBJ1-1	CASRDQVYTEAFF	TGTGCCAGCAGGGATCAGGTTTACACTGAAGCTTTCTTT
.	.	TRBV25-1	TRBJ1-5	CASSVQGTGQPQHF	TGTGCCAGCAGTGTCCAGGGGACGGGTCAGCCCCAGCATTTT
.	.	TRBV15	TRBJ2-1	CATSRQGFNEQFF	TGTGCCACCAGCAGACAGGGATTCAATGAGCAGTTCTTC
TRBD1	.	TRBV30	TRBJ1-2	CAWSFSSDRDGRPF	TGTGCCTGGAGTTTTTCCTCGGACAGGGACGGACGACCCTTC
TRBD1	.	TRBV7-9	TRBJ2-2	CASSLEGGGPTGELFF	TGTGCCAGCAGCTTAGAAGGGGGCGGACCCACCGGGGAGCTGTTTTTT
.	.	TRBV7-3	TRBJ1-5	CASLGGPSDRYQPQHF	TGTGCCAGCTTAGGAGGGCCTTCGGATAGATATCAGCCCCAGCATTTT
.	.	TRBV27	TRBJ2-2	CASSFEGGELFF	TGTGCCAGCAGTTTTGAGGGTGGGGAGCTGTTTTTT
TRBD1	.	TRBV7-9	TRBJ1-2	CSSSLPDRGLYGYTF	TGTTCCAGCAGCTTACCGGACAGGGGACTCTATGGCTACACCTTC
TRBD1	.	TRBV5-4	TRBJ1-2	CASSLDGRGHGYTF	TGTGCCAGCAGCTTGGACGGCAGGGGGCATGGCTACACCTTC
.	.	TRBV2	TRBJ1-1	CASNPTANTEAFF	TGTGCCAGCAACCCCACAGCGAACACTGAAGCTTTCTTT
.	.	TRBV27	TRBJ1-2	CASSLRGNYGYTF	TGTGCCAGCAGTTTAAGGGGAAACTATGGCTACACCTTC
TRBD1	.	TRBV27	TRBJ1-3	CASSSQGSSGNTIYF	TGTGCCAGCAGTTCACAGGGGAGCTCTGGAAACACCATATATTTT
.	.	TRBV28	TRBJ1-1	CASSLSAGNTEAFF	TGTGCCAGCAGTTTATCGGCGGGGAACACTGAAGCTTTCTTT
TRBD1	.	TRBV7-2	TRBJ2-7	CASRAGTGRFYEQYF	TGTGCCAGCAGGGCCGGGACAGGGAGATTCTACGAGCAGTACTTC
TRBD2	.	TRBV6-5	TRBJ2-7	CASSYSRLADEQYF	TGTGCCAGCAGTTACTCGAGGCTAGCGGACGAGCAGTACTTC
TRBD1	.	TRBV7-9	TRBJ1-2	CASSPTGLVDYTF	TGTGCCAGCAGCCCGACAGGGTTGGTCGACTACACCTTC
TRBD2	once	TRBV6-5	TRBJ2-4	CASTPAGGADIQYF	TGTGCCAGCACCCCGGCGGGGGGCGCGGACATTCAGTACTTC
.	.	TRBV7-9	TRBJ1-1	CASSGPAGANTEAFF	TGTGCCAGCAGCGGCCCGGCAGGGGCGAACACTGAAGCTTTCTTT
TRBD1	once	TRBV29-1	TRBJ1-1	CSVRQGANTEAFF	TGCAGCGTTCGACAGGGGGCAAACACTGAAGCTTTCTTT
TRBD1	few	TRBV5-6	TRBJ1-3	CASSWGIPGQIFSGNTIYF	TGTGCCAGCAGCTGGGGGATTCCGGGACAGATATTCTCTGGAAACACCATATATTTT
.	.	TRBV6-5	TRBJ1-4	CASSPKRGIEKLFF	TGTGCCAGCAGCCCCAAGAGGGGGATCGAAAAACTGTTTTTT
.	.	TRBV11-2	TRBJ1-1	CASSRARGNTEAFF	TGTGCCAGCAGCCGTGCCCGGGGAAACACTGAAGCTTTCTTT
TRBD1	.	TRBV5-4	TRBJ1-2	CASSSPTPGTDAGYGYTF	TGTGCCAGCAGCTCTCCGACTCCCGGGACAGATGCTGGTTATGGCTACACCTTC
TRBD2	.	TRBV28	TRBJ2-7	CASRQPNSGRDYEQYF	TGTGCCAGCAGACAACCCAATAGCGGGAGGGATTACGAGCAGTACTTC
TRBD1	.	TRBV18	TRBJ1-1	CASSPQSQGAGTEAFF	TGTGCCAGCTCACCACAGTCACAGGGGGCCGGGACTGAAGCTTTCTTT
TRBD1	.	TRBV18	TRBJ1-5	CASSPGQGALQPQHF	TGTGCCAGCTCACCGGGACAGGGGGCCCTGCAGCCCCAGCATTTT
.	.	TRBV9	TRBJ2-3	CASSVGGSGDTQYF	TGTGCCAGCAGCGTAGGTGGGAGTGGAGATACGCAGTATTTT
.	.	TRBV4-2	TRBJ1-5	CASSQDPGDDNQPQHF	TGTGCCAGCAGCCAAGATCCCGGGGATGACAATCAGCCCCAGCATTTT
.	.	TRBV6-5	TRBJ1-4	CASRRPGKNEKLFF	TGTGCCAGCAGACGCCCCGGGAAGAATGAAAAACTGTTTTTT
TRBD1	.	TRBV6-5	TRBJ1-2	CASSRRQGSNYGYTF	TGTGCCAGCAGTCGGAGACAGGGATCCAACTATGGCTACACCTTC
.	.	TRBV14	TRBJ2-5	CASSTGETQYF	TGTGCCAGCAGCACAGGAGAGACCCAGTACTTC